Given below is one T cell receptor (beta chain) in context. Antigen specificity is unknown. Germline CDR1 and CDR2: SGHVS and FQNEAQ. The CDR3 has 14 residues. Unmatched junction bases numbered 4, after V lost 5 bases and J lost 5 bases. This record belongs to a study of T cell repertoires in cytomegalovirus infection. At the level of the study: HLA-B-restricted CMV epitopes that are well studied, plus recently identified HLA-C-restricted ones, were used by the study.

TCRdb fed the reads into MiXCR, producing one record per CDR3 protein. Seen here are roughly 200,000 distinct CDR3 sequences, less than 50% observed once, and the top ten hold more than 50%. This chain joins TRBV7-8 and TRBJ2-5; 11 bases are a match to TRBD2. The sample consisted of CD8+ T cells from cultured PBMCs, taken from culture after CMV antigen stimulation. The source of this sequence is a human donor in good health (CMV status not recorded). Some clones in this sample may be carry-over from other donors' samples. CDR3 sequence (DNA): TGTGCCAGCAGCCGGCGACTAGCGGGGGAGACCCAGTACTTC. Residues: CASSRRLAGETQYF.